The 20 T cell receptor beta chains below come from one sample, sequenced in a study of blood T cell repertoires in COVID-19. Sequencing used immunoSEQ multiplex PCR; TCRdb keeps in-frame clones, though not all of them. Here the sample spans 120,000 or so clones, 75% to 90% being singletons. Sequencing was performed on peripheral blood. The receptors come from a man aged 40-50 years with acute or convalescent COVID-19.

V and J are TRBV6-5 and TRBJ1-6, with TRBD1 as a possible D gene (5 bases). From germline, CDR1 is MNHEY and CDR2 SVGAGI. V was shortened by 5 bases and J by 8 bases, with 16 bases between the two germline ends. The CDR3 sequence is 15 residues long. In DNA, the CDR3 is TGTGCCAGCAGTCGACAGTTGTTAGGAGATTCACCCCTCCACTTT. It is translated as CASSRQLLGDSPLHF.

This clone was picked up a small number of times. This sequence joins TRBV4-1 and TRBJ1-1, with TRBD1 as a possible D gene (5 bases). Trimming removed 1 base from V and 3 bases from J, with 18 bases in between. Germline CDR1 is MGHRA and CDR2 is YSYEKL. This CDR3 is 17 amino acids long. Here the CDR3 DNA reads TGCGCCAGCAGCCAAGTTGGGGGGTGGGAGGCGTACACTGAAGCTTTCTTT. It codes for CASSQVGGWEAYTEAFF.

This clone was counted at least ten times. In DNA, the CDR3 is TGTGCCACCAGTGACAACTTACGACAGGGGGCCTCCTACAATGAGCAGTTCTTC. Its translation is CATSDNLRQGASYNEQFF. The chain has TRBV24-1 and TRBJ2-1; 10 bases match TRBD1. Germline CDR1 is KGHDR and CDR2 is SFDVKD. CDR3 length: 18 residues. Unmatched junction bases numbered 8, after V lost 4 bases and J lost 0 bases.

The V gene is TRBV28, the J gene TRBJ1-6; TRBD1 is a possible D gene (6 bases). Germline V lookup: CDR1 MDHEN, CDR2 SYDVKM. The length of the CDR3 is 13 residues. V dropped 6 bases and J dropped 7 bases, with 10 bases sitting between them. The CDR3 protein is CASSLGGNSPLHF. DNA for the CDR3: TGTGCCAGCAGCCTAGGGGGAAATTCACCCCTCCACTTT.

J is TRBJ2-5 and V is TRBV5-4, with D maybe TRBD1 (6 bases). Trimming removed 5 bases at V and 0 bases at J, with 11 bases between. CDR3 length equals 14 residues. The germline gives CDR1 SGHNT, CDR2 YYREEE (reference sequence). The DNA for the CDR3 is TGTGCCAGCAGTATAGACAGGTACCAAGAGACCCAGTACTTC. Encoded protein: CASSIDRYQETQYF.

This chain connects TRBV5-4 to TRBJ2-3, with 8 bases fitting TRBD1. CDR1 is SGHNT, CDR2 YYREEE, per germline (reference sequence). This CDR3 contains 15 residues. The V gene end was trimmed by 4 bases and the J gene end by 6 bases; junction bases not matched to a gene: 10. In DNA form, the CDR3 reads TGTGCCAGCAGCCGGGCAGGACAGGGAATGGATACGCAGTATTTT. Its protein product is CASSRAGQGMDTQYF.

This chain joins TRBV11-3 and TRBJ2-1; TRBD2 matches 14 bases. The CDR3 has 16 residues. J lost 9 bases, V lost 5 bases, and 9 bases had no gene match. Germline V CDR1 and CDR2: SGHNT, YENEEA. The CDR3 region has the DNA TGTGCCAGCAGCCCCGGACTAGCGGGGGGCTTTGGTGAGCAGTTCTTC. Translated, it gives CASSPGLAGGFGEQFF.

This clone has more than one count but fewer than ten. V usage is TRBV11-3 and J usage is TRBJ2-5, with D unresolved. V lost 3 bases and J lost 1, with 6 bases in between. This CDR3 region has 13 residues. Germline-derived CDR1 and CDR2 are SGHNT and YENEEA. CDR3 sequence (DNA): TGTGCCAGCAGCTTCAACAGCCAAGAGACCCAGTACTTC. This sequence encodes CASSFNSQETQYF.

The CDR3 protein is CASSPTDRGGYTF. CDR3 bases: TGTGCCAGCAGCCCGACGGACAGGGGAGGCTACACCTTC. This rearrangement joins TRBV3-1 (or the pseudogene TRBV3-2) to TRBJ1-2, with 9 positions matching TRBD1. The CDR3 has 13 amino acids. Germline V lookup: CDR1 LGHDT, CDR2 YNNKEL (reference sequence). The J segment lost 8 bases and the V segment lost 4 bases, leaving 5 bases of the junction unmatched.

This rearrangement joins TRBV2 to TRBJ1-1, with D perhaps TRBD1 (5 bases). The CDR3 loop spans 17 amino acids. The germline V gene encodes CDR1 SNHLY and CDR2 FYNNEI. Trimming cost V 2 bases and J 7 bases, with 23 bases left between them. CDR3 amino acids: CASSEPRRGEAANEAFF. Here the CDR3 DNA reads TGTGCCAGCAGTGAACCCCGGAGGGGAGAGGCTGCGAATGAAGCTTTCTTT.

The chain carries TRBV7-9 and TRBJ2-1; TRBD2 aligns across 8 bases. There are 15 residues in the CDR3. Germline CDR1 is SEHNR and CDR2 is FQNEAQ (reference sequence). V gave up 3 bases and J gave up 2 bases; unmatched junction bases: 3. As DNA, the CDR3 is TGTGCCAGCAGCTTCCCGGGAGGGACCTACAATGAGCAGTTCTTC. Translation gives CASSFPGGTYNEQFF.

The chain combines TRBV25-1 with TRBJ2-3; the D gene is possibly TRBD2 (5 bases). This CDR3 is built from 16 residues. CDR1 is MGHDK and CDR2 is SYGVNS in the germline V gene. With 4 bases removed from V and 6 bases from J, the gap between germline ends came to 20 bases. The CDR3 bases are TGTGCCAGCAGTGGTGACCTCGACCCCGAGCGGGATACGCAGTATTTT. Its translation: CASSGDLDPERDTQYF.

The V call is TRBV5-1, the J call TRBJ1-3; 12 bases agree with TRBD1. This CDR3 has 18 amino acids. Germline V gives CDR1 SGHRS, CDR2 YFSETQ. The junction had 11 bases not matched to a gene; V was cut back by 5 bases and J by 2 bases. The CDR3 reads CASSPTGQGAIAGNTIYF. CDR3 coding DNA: TGCGCCAGCAGTCCGACGGGACAGGGGGCGATAGCTGGAAACACCATATATTTT. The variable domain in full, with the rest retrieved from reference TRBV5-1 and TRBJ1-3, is KAGVTQTPRYLIKTRGQQVTLSCSPISGHRSVSWYQQTPGQGLQFLFEYFSETQRNKGNFPGRFSGRQFSNSRSEMNVSTLELGDSALYLCASSPTGQGAIAGNTIYFGEGSWLTVV.

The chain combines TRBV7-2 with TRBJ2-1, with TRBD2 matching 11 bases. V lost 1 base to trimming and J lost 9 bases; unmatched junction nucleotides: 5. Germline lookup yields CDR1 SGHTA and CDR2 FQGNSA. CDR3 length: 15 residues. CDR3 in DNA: TGTGCCAGCAGCTTAGTCGAACTAGCGGGAGTTGAGCAGTTCTTC. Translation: CASSLVELAGVEQFF.

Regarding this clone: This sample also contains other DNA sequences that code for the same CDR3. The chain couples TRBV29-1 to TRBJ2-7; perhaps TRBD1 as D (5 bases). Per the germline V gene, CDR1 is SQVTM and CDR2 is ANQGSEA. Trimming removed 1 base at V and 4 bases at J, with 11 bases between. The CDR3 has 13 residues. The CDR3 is CSVEGQGAYEQYF. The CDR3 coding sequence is TGCAGCGTTGAAGGGCAGGGCGCATACGAGCAGTACTTC.

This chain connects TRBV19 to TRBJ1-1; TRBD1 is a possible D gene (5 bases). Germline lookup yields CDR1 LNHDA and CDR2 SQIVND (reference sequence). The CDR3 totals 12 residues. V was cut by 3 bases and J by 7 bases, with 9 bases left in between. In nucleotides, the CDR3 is TGTGCCAGTAGTATTTCGGGGGTTGAAGCTTTCTTT. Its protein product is CASSISGVEAFF.

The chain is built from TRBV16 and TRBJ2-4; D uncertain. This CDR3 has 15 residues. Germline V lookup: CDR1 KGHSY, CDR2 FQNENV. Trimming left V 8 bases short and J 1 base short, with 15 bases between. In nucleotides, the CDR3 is TGTGCCAGCTCCTTACTCCGAGAGGCCAAAAACATTCAGTACTTC. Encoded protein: CASSLLREAKNIQYF.

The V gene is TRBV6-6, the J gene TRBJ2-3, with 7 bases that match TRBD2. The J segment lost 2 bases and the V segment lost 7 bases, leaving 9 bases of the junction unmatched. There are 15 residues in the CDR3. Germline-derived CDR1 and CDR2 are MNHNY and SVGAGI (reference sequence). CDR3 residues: CASNLLAPDTDTQYF. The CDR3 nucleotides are TGTGCCAGCAACCTACTAGCGCCCGACACAGATACGCAGTATTTT.

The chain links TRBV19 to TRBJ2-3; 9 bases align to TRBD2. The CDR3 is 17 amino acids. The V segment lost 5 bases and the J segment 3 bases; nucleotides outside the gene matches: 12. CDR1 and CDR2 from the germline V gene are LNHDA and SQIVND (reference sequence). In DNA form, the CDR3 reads TGTGCCAGTAGTCCGACCAAGACTAGCGGAGGAACAGATACGCAGTATTTT. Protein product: CASSPTKTSGGTDTQYF.

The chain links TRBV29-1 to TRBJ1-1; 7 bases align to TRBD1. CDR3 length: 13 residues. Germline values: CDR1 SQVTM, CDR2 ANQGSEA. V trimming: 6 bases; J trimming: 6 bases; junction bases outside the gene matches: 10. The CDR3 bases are TGCAGCGTAGAACCCCCCAGGGGGTCTGAAGCTTTCTTT. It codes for CSVEPPRGSEAFF.